The 17 T cell receptor beta chains below come from one sample, sequenced in a study of T cells in narcolepsy. Using immunoSEQ multiplex PCR, the repertoire was profiled, and TCRdb retains in-frame clones only, with some absent. The data contain approximately 30,000 clones, more than 80% of them seen just once; the ten biggest clones take up 1.3%. The specimen sequenced was CD45RA- memory CD4+ T cells from PBMCs. These receptors originate from a human donor with narcolepsy.

The chain joins TRBV15 to TRBJ1-1; tentatively, D is TRBD1 (5 bases). The CDR3 runs 15 residues. The germline V and J ends were trimmed by 5 bases and 1 base, with 14 bases remaining between them. The germline V gene has CDR1 LNHNV and CDR2 YYDKDF (reference sequence). Written as DNA, the CDR3 is TGTGCCACCAGCGCTGGGACGGGGGGGAACACTGAAGCTTTCTTT. This sequence encodes CATSAGTGGNTEAFF.

The V and J genes are TRBV15 and TRBJ1-5; TRBD1 is a possible D gene (5 bases). CDR3 length: 15 residues. Trimming stripped 5 bases from V and 0 bases from J, with 11 bases between. The germline CDR1 and CDR2 sequences are LNHNV and YYDKDF (reference sequence). CDR3 amino acids: CATSRDGDSNQPQHF. CDR3 bases: TGTGCCACCAGCCGGGACGGCGATAGCAATCAGCCCCAGCATTTT.

CDR3 region: CASLNRENVGGELFF. For the CDR3, the DNA is TGTGCCAGTTTGAACAGGGAGAACGTAGGCGGGGAGCTGTTTTTT. The chain employs TRBV19 and TRBJ2-2, with a possible D match to TRBD1 (6 bases). Germline assignment: CDR1 LNHDA and CDR2 SQIVND (reference sequence). Deletions cut 8 bases from V and 7 bases from J, with 20 bases between. This CDR3 region has 15 residues.

This rearrangement joins TRBV7-3 to TRBJ2-2; either TRBD1 or TRBD2 may fit D (5 bases each). The germline V gene encodes CDR1 SGHTA and CDR2 FQGTGA. This CDR3 comprises 14 residues. V was cut by 1 base and J by 6 bases, with 9 bases left in between. The CDR3 is CASSLIGDAGELFF. DNA for the CDR3: TGTGCCAGCAGCTTAATCGGGGACGCCGGGGAGCTGTTTTTT.

This clone has a single count. The V call is TRBV6-5, the J call TRBJ2-5; TRBD2 aligns across 7 bases. CDR1 is MNHEY and CDR2 is SVGAGI in the germline V gene. The V gene end was trimmed by 1 base and the J gene end by 3 bases; junction bases not matched to a gene: 5. The CDR3 is 15 amino acids. CDR3 DNA: TGTGCCAGCAGTTACTTCGGGGGGTCGGAAGAGACCCAGTACTTC. Its protein is CASSYFGGSEETQYF.

The V gene is TRBV11-2, the J gene TRBJ2-5; 7 nucleotides agree with TRBD2. The V segment lost 5 bases and the J segment 2 bases; nucleotides outside the gene matches: 5. The CDR3 has 14 residues. Germline CDR1 reads SGHAT; CDR2 reads FQNNGV. This chain's CDR3 is CASSPPGGQETQYF. CDR3 DNA sequence: TGTGCCAGCAGCCCTCCGGGAGGTCAAGAGACCCAGTACTTC.

The chain is built from TRBV18 and TRBJ1-5; D is undetermined. Germline V gene lookup returns CDR1 KGHSH and CDR2 LQKENI. CDR3 length equals 15 residues. V dropped 3 bases and J dropped 3 bases, with 12 bases sitting between them. The CDR3 region is CASSPSPPVNQPQHF. In DNA form, the CDR3 reads TGTGCCAGCTCACCCTCGCCACCCGTCAATCAGCCCCAGCATTTT.

The rearrangement links TRBV4-3 to TRBJ1-2, with D perhaps matching TRBD1 (5 bases). V gave up 0 bases and J gave up 2 bases, with 13 bases separating them. Germline-derived CDR1 and CDR2 are LGHNA and YSLEER. This CDR3 is 16 amino acids long. The chain's CDR3 is CASSQDTGHLNYGYTF. CDR3 nucleotides: TGCGCCAGCAGCCAAGACACAGGACACCTGAACTATGGCTACACCTTC.

This clone was observed a single time. This chain joins TRBV7-9 and TRBJ1-2; 8 bases match TRBD1. Trimming at V came to 4 bases and at J to 1 base, leaving 11 bases not matched to a gene. The CDR3 loop spans 17 amino acids. Germline CDR1 reads SEHNR; CDR2 reads FQNEAQ (reference sequence). The CDR3 nucleotides read TGTGCCAGCAGCTCACGGGACAGGAGTGGACTTAACTATGGCTACACCTTC. Encoded protein: CASSSRDRSGLNYGYTF.

The V call is TRBV7-2, the J call TRBJ2-5; D is possibly TRBD2 (7 bases). In germline, CDR1 is SGHTA, CDR2 FQGNSA. Trimming shortened V by 2 bases and J by 4 bases, and 11 bases separated the two germline ends. This CDR3 has 14 residues. The CDR3 here is CASSLRGALETQYF. The CDR3 DNA follows: TGTGCCAGCAGCTTACGGGGGGCGCTAGAGACCCAGTACTTC.

V usage is TRBV6-8 and J usage is TRBJ1-5, with D tentatively TRBD1 (6 bases). Germline V lookup: CDR1 MNHGY, CDR2 SAAAGT. V lost 11 bases, J lost 3 bases, and 17 bases lay in between. The length of the CDR3 is 14 residues. CDR3 nucleotides: TGTGCCGGGTTTGGAGACAGGTTCAATCAGCCCCAGCATTTT. Amino acids: CAGFGDRFNQPQHF.

On this clone: Within the sample, other DNA sequences also encode this same CDR3. CDR3 region: CASSFRGYGYTF. The DNA for the CDR3 is TGTGCCAGCAGTTTCAGGGGCTATGGCTACACCTTC. The chain carries TRBV28 and TRBJ1-2; weak D call: TRBD1 (6 bases). Trimming cost V 3 bases and J 4 bases, with 6 bases left between them. Per germline, CDR1 MDHEN and CDR2 SYDVKM. This CDR3 has 12 residues.

This chain joins TRBV19 and TRBJ2-2, with 11 bases fitting TRBD2. V lost 4 bases to trimming and J lost 0 bases; unmatched junction nucleotides: 4. This CDR3 region has 17 residues. Per germline, CDR1 LNHDA and CDR2 SQIVND (reference sequence). The CDR3 loop is CASSTGTSGANTGELFF. The DNA for the CDR3 is TGTGCCAGTAGTACCGGGACTAGCGGTGCGAACACCGGGGAGCTGTTTTTT.

The chain employs TRBV5-1 and TRBJ2-3; 10 positions agree with TRBD2. The CDR3 totals 18 residues. V was pared by 4 bases and J by 3 bases, with 14 bases of the junction left unmatched. Germline values: CDR1 SGHRS, CDR2 YFSETQ. The CDR3 sequence is CASSPLTLASGGTDTQYF. The CDR3 DNA reads as TGCGCCAGCAGCCCCCTCACCCTGGCTAGCGGGGGAACAGATACGCAGTATTTT.

The chain employs TRBV18 and TRBJ2-4, with D possibly matching TRBD2 (5 bases). The CDR3 runs to 13 residues. Trimming removed 6 bases from V and 7 bases from J, with 13 bases in between. The V gene's germline CDR1 is KGHSH and CDR2 LQKENI. Here the CDR3 reads CASSPSGSNIQYF. The CDR3 coding sequence is TGTGCCAGCTCCCCTTCGGGGAGCAACATTCAGTACTTC.

The chain recombines TRBV5-1 with TRBJ1-1; tentative D call: TRBD1 (5 bases). Germline V gene sequence: CDR1 SGHRS, CDR2 YFSETQ. CDR3 length: 14 amino acids. V lost 3 bases to trimming and J lost 2 bases, with 11 bases between them. The CDR3: CASSSGLPNTEAFF. The DNA for the CDR3 is TGCGCCAGCAGCTCGGGGCTCCCAAACACTGAAGCTTTCTTT.

In this sample, this clone turned up a few times. The chain carries TRBV5-1 and TRBJ1-2; 9 bases line up with TRBD1. Germline-derived CDR1 and CDR2 are SGHRS and YFSETQ. This CDR3 contains 15 residues. The ends lost 2 bases at V and 2 bases at J; junction bases unmatched: 4. The CDR3 sequence: CASSFYGTGNYGYTF. CDR3 nucleotide sequence: TGCGCCAGCAGCTTTTATGGGACAGGGAACTATGGCTACACCTTC.